This entry lists 21 T cell receptor beta chains sequenced from one sample in a study of siplizumab effects on memory and regulatory T cells. The repertoire was sequenced with immunoSEQ multiplex PCR; TCRdb's copy has only in-frame clones and lacks some. Altogether about 91,000 clones are present, roughly 96% being singletons, with the ten largest covering approximately 0.031%. Source material: naive CD4+ T cells sorted from blood. The receptors come from a human donor in good health.

In this sample, this clone turned up a few times. The CDR3 protein is CASSSDWSNEQFF. The CDR3 DNA is TGTGCCAGCAGTTCGGACTGGTCCAATGAGCAGTTCTTC. This chain links TRBV6-5 with TRBJ2-1; D is possibly TRBD2 (5 bases). The germline V gene encodes CDR1 MNHEY and CDR2 SVGAGI. V was pared by 4 bases and J by 6 bases, with 10 bases between. The CDR3 has 13 residues.

This CDR3 reads CASTLEGGNEKLFF. DNA of the CDR3: TGTGCCAGCACCTTGGAAGGGGGAAATGAAAAACTGTTTTTT. The genes are TRBV28 and TRBJ1-4; possibly TRBD1 for D (6 bases). The CDR3 is made up of 14 amino acids. The germline CDR1 and CDR2 sequences are MDHEN and SYDVKM. V lost 7 bases to trimming and J lost 5 bases, with 14 bases between them.

This clone was seen just once. The V and J genes are TRBV18 and TRBJ2-2, with no clear D. The CDR3 has 15 amino acids. CDR1 is KGHSH and CDR2 is LQKENI in the germline V gene. Trimming left V 5 bases short and J 3 bases short, with 13 bases between. The CDR3 bases are TGTGCCAGCTCAGCCCGACAACCCGACACCGGGGAGCTGTTTTTT. Translation gives CASSARQPDTGELFF.

The J gene is TRBJ1-6, the V gene TRBV19; weak D call: TRBD1 (5 bases). CDR1 LNHDA and CDR2 SQIVND come from the germline V gene (reference sequence). This CDR3 region has 15 residues. V lost 5 bases and J 6 bases, leaving 14 bases between the germline ends. DNA for the CDR3: TGTGCCAGTAGTTTAGCGACAGTACTTAATTCACCCCTCCACTTT. Its translation is CASSLATVLNSPLHF.

The chain is built from TRBV6-1 and TRBJ1-3, with D hard to call. V was cut by 2 bases and J by 7 bases, with 6 bases left in between. The CDR3 consists of 12 residues. The germline V gene has CDR1 MNHNS and CDR2 SASEGT. CDR3 in amino acids: CASSENSNTIYF. For the CDR3, the DNA is TGTGCCAGCAGTGAAAACTCCAACACCATATATTTT.

The CDR3 here is CASSVAPDTNYGYTF. The CDR3, as DNA: TGTGCCAGCAGCGTAGCCCCGGATACTAACTATGGCTACACCTTC. The V gene is TRBV9, the J gene TRBJ1-2, with D unresolved. Germline CDR1 SGDLS, CDR2 YYNGEE. Trimming removed 0 bases from V and 0 bases from J, with 9 bases in between. The CDR3 contains 15 residues.

The chain links TRBV10-3 to TRBJ1-1; TRBD1 might be the D (6 bases). The V end lost 4 bases, the J end lost 5 bases, and 17 bases lay between the germline ends. The CDR3 loop spans 15 amino acids. Germline CDR1 ENHRY, CDR2 SYGVKD. CDR3 protein: CAISGGRGLGTEAFF. For the CDR3, the DNA is TGTGCCATCAGTGGCGGCCGGGGGCTAGGAACTGAAGCTTTCTTT.

The chain carries TRBV5-4 and TRBJ2-7; 9 bases fit TRBD2. This CDR3 is 15 amino acids long. The germline V gene has CDR1 SGHNT and CDR2 YYREEE (reference sequence). Trimming took 0 bases from V and 4 from J; bases not matched to a gene: 5. The CDR3 DNA sequence: TGTGCCAGCAGCTTGGATGGCGGGGGGGCTTACGAGCAGTACTTC. Translated, it gives CASSLDGGGAYEQYF.

The V gene is TRBV7-3, the J gene TRBJ2-3, with D unclear. V gave up 3 bases and J gave up 0 bases, with 13 bases separating them. The CDR3 has 16 amino acids. CDR1 and CDR2 (germline): SGHTA, FQGTGA. This chain's CDR3 is CASSFGSTDSTDTQYF. In DNA form, the CDR3 reads TGTGCCAGCAGCTTCGGGTCCACTGATAGCACAGATACGCAGTATTTT.

This clone appeared a few times. This chain links TRBV9 with TRBJ1-2; the D gene is possibly TRBD1 (6 bases). V shed 4 bases and J shed 8 bases, with 15 bases lying between them. In germline, CDR1 is SGDLS, CDR2 YYNGEE. The CDR3 is 13 residues long. This CDR3 reads CASSSDRSSGYTF. CDR3 in DNA: TGTGCCAGCAGCTCTGACAGGTCGAGCGGCTACACCTTC.

The gene calls are TRBV6-6 and TRBJ2-1; D is undetermined. Per the germline V gene, CDR1 is MNHNY and CDR2 is SVGAGI (reference sequence). The V gene lost 0 bases and the J gene lost 7 bases, with 1 base spanning the gap. The CDR3 runs 11 residues. Written as DNA, the CDR3 is TGTGCCAGCAGTTACTCTAATGAGCAGTTCTTC. Its translation is CASSYSNEQFF.

V gene TRBV7-2 combines with J gene TRBJ1-1; no clear D gene. The V end was cut by 1 base, the J end by 5 bases, with 17 bases between. Germline CDR1 reads SGHTA; CDR2 reads FQGNSA. The CDR3 is 16 residues long. The CDR3 nucleotides read TGTGCCAGCAGCTTAGTAGGGTTTGGCGTGATTACTGAAGCTTTCTTT. Amino acids: CASSLVGFGVITEAFF.

The J gene is TRBJ1-4, the V gene TRBV25-1; D is undetermined. From germline, CDR1 is MGHDK and CDR2 SYGVNS. V was cut by 1 base and J by 8 bases, with 8 bases left in between. This CDR3 has 13 residues. CDR3 nucleotide sequence: TGTGCCAGCAGTGAATCTGGTAGAGAAAAACTGTTTTTT. Encoded protein: CASSESGREKLFF. The whole variable domain, filled in from reference TRBV25-1 and TRBJ1-4, reads EADIYQTPRYLVIGTGKKITLECSQTMGHDKMYWYQQDPGMELHLIHYSYGVNSTEKGDLSSESTVSRIRTEHFPLTLESARPSHTSQYLCASSESGREKLFFGSGTQLSVL.

The J gene is TRBJ2-3, the V gene TRBV7-3; 14 positions match TRBD2. The V gene's germline CDR1 is SGHTA and CDR2 FQGTGA. Unmatched junction bases numbered 2, after V lost 4 bases and J lost 2 bases. The CDR3 extends over 16 amino acids. CDR3 protein: CASSSGLAGATDTQYF. CDR3 DNA: TGTGCCAGCAGCTCGGGACTAGCGGGGGCCACAGATACGCAGTATTTT.

This chain uses TRBV20-1 with TRBJ1-2; unclear D gene. The CDR3 has 10 residues. Trimming stripped 6 bases from V and 4 bases from J, with 6 bases between. Germline values: CDR1 DFQATT, CDR2 SNEGSKA (reference sequence). CDR3 in DNA: TGCAGTGCGGTATCCTATGGCTACACCTTC. Its translation: CSAVSYGYTF.

The chain employs TRBV7-3 and TRBJ2-7; D is ambiguous. The CDR3 spans 14 residues. Per the germline V gene, CDR1 is SGHTA and CDR2 is FQGTGA. V was trimmed by 2 bases and J by 3 bases, leaving 11 bases between them. The CDR3 loop reads CASSLGSGVYEQYF. The CDR3 DNA is TGTGCCAGCAGCTTAGGGTCCGGAGTCTACGAGCAGTACTTC.

CDR3 amino acids: CASSQVGGGNQPQHF. CDR3 in DNA: TGCGCCAGCAGCCAAGTGGGGGGCGGCAATCAGCCCCAGCATTTT. This chain connects TRBV4-1 to TRBJ1-5, with D tentatively TRBD1 (6 bases). V was trimmed by 1 base and J by 2 bases, leaving 9 bases between them. The CDR3 is 15 amino acids. Germline V gene sequence: CDR1 MGHRA, CDR2 YSYEKL.

This clone was seen more than once but under ten times. The chain recombines TRBV7-9 with TRBJ2-7; D is uncertain. Trimming took 5 bases from V and 0 from J, leaving 5 bases between them. Germline loops: CDR1 SEHNR, CDR2 FQNEAQ (reference sequence). This CDR3 is 12 amino acids long. The CDR3, as DNA: TGTGCCAGCAGCCCCAGCTCCTACGAGCAGTACTTC. Translation: CASSPSSYEQYF.

This chain connects TRBV30 to TRBJ2-5; 11 bases are shared with TRBD2. The length of the CDR3 is 13 residues. V was clipped by 1 base and J by 5 bases; unmatched bases: 0. Germline V CDR1 and CDR2: GTSNPN, SVGIG (reference sequence). The CDR3: CAWSGTSGETQYF. In DNA, the CDR3 is TGTGCCTGGAGTGGGACTAGCGGGGAGACCCAGTACTTC.

This clone appeared once. This rearrangement joins TRBV6-5 to TRBJ2-7, with 12 bases aligning to TRBD2. The CDR3 contains 15 residues. CDR1 and CDR2 (germline): MNHEY, SVGAGI. V was pared by 6 bases and J by 0 bases, with 3 bases of the junction left unmatched. The CDR3 bases are TGTGCCAGCAGAGGACTAGCGGGGTCCTCCTACGAGCAGTACTTC. Amino acids: CASRGLAGSSYEQYF.

V and J are TRBV2 and TRBJ2-1; the match to TRBD2 covers 13 bases. This CDR3 comprises 16 residues. Germline V gene data show CDR1 as SNHLY and CDR2 as FYNNEI. V was pared by 6 bases and J by 11 bases, with 13 bases of the junction left unmatched. Written as DNA, the CDR3 is TGTGCCAGCAGAGAAAAGCCGGCACTAGCGGGGGGGAAGCAGTTCTTC. Protein: CASREKPALAGGKQFF.